One T cell receptor (beta chain) is described in this entry. PCR involved 60 Vbeta and 13 Jbeta primers. Data came from immunoSEQ multiplex PCR; TCRdb stores just in-frame clones and leaves some out. Of 130,000 to 150,000 clones listed, roughly three quarters are singletons. This sample stems from a study of cytomegalovirus exposure and HLA in healthy donors. The CDR3 runs 17 residues. Germline CDR1 is SGHTA and CDR2 is FQGNSA. The ends lost 3 bases at V and 7 bases at J; junction bases unmatched: 14. The specimen sequenced was PBMCs. V gene TRBV7-2 combines with J gene TRBJ2-5, with 10 bases lining up with TRBD1. The receptor was isolated from a male donor in good health and CMV-seronegative. CDR3 nucleotides: TGTGCCAGCAGCTTCGGGACAGGGGTTCCGGGAGGGGGGACCCAGTACTTC. Translated: CASSFGTGVPGGGTQYF.